These 24 T cell receptor beta chains were sequenced from one sample in a study of regulatory T cells in long-lasting Graves disease (dated by TCRdb to about 2021). According to the study, the label for this sample's time point signals: persistent/refractory GD, antithyroid drugs over 5 years with positive TRAb. RNA was extracted from PBMCs in TRIzol for both TCR sequencing and RNA sequencing. The library was obtained by multiplex PCR. TCRdb lists the instrument as Illumina HiSeq 4000. To build TCR beta libraries, CDR3 regions were amplified by Arm-PCR using iRepertoire HTBI primers. TCRdb reprocessing: public reads trimmed at Q25 with fastp, clones called with MiXCR, in-frame beta chains kept. Entries are consolidated by CDR3 protein sequence, retaining the most common genes and DNA. The sample table holds roughly 400,000 distinct CDR3 sequences, of which roughly 20% were seen once. Around 20% of the sample is taken by the ten largest.

Source: peripheral blood mononuclear cells (PBMCs), taken when the disease was refractory, from a patient treated with antithyroid drugs. These TCRs come from a female donor with Graves disease.

This chain connects TRBV13 to TRBJ2-2, with 8 bases matching TRBD1. This CDR3 has 17 amino acids. CDR1 is PRHDT and CDR2 is FYEKMQ in the germline V gene (reference sequence). The V segment lost 5 bases and the J segment 6 bases; nucleotides outside the gene matches: 14. CDR3 region: CASSRTSGGQGAGELFF. DNA for the CDR3: TGTGCCAGCAGCCGCACATCAGGGGGCCAAGGCGCCGGGGAGCTGTTTTTT.

This clonotype was recorded at least ten times. The chain couples TRBV2 to TRBJ2-5, with 8 bases identical to TRBD2. The CDR3 has 14 amino acids. CDR1 SNHLY and CDR2 FYNNEI come from the germline V gene. The V segment lost 7 bases and the J segment 1 base; nucleotides outside the gene matches: 5. This CDR3 is CASIGGGTQETQYF. DNA of the CDR3: TGTGCCAGCATCGGCGGGGGGACCCAAGAGACCCAGTACTTC.

This clonotype was counted many times. V is TRBV2 and J is TRBJ1-5; the match to TRBD1 covers 7 bases. Germline trimming cut 8 bases from V and 7 bases from J; bases unmatched to any gene: 5. Germline V lookup: CDR1 SNHLY, CDR2 FYNNEI. The length of the CDR3 is 12 residues. The CDR3 coding sequence is TGTGCCAGCCGGGACAGCGGCCAGCCCCAGCATTTT. Encoded protein: CASRDSGQPQHF.

V is TRBV6-2 or TRBV6-3 and J is TRBJ2-5, with 11 bases that match TRBD1. The V and J ends lost 2 bases and 5 bases, in that order; junction bases with no gene match: 13. Germline V gene data show CDR1 as MNHEY and CDR2 as SVGEGT. The CDR3 spans 18 residues. The chain's CDR3 is CASSYPDLADRGLETQYF. The CDR3 bases are TGTGCCAGCAGTTACCCAGACCTCGCGGACAGGGGGCTGGAGACCCAGTACTTC.

V gene TRBV29-1 combines with J gene TRBJ2-7; D not resolved. The length of the CDR3 is 12 residues. Trimming stripped 6 bases from V and 3 bases from J, with 12 bases between. Germline CDR1 and CDR2: SQVTM and ANQGSEA. CDR3 bases: TGCAGCGTCCCAGGTGGCGTCTACGAGCAGTACTTC. Translating gives CSVPGGVYEQYF.

The gene calls are TRBV5-8 and TRBJ2-5; 9 bases match TRBD1. Losses at the gene ends were 4 bases for V and 5 bases for J; bases not matched to a gene: 9. CDR3 length: 15 amino acids. Per the germline V gene, CDR1 is SGHTS and CDR2 is YDEGEE. The CDR3, as DNA: TGTGCCAGCAGCAATACAGGGGGCGCCGGGGAGACCCAGTACTTC. This gives the protein CASSNTGGAGETQYF.

The sample holds a few counts of this clonotype. V gene TRBV14 combines with J gene TRBJ2-7; D unresolved. V was cut by 4 bases and J by 3 bases, with 13 bases left in between. The CDR3 is 14 residues long. CDR1 and CDR2 (germline): SGHDN, FVKESK. CDR3 nucleotide sequence: TGTGCCAGCAGCCCCGAGACTTTATTCTACGAGCAGTACTTC. Protein: CASSPETLFYEQYF.

This clonotype was detected ten times or more. The V and J genes are TRBV7-2 and TRBJ2-5; a weak D match, TRBD2 (6 bases). This CDR3 region has 15 residues. Germline assignment: CDR1 SGHTA and CDR2 FQGNSA. With 0 bases removed from V and 4 bases from J, the gap between germline ends came to 12 bases. CDR3 nucleotide sequence: TGTGCCAGCAGCTTAGCGCGGGGCAGGGTAGAGACCCAGTACTTC. Protein: CASSLARGRVETQYF. Full variable domain (rest looked up from reference TRBV7-2 and TRBJ2-5): GAGVSQSPSNKVTEKGKDVELRCDPISGHTALYWYRQSLGQGLEFLIYFQGNSAPDKSGLPSDRFSAERTGGSVSTLTIQRTQQEDSAVYLCASSLARGRVETQYFGPGTRLLVL.

The chain uses TRBV19 and TRBJ2-1, with D perhaps matching TRBD1 or TRBD2 (5 bases each). The CDR3 is 14 residues long. Germline CDR1 and CDR2: LNHDA and SQIVND (reference sequence). Trimming removed 3 bases at V and 5 bases at J, with 11 bases between. This chain's CDR3 is CASSIQGPNNEQFF. CDR3 sequence (DNA): TGTGCCAGTAGTATTCAGGGACCGAACAATGAGCAGTTCTTC. The whole variable domain, remainder taken from reference TRBV19 and TRBJ2-1, is DGGITQSPKYLFRKEGQNVTLSCEQNLNHDAMYWYRQDPGQGLRLIYYSQIVNDFQKGDIAEGYSVSREKKESFPLTVTSAQKNPTAFYLCASSIQGPNNEQFFGPGTRLTVL.

This clonotype was seen ten or more times. The chain carries TRBV28 and TRBJ1-2; 7 positions match TRBD1. The CDR3 is 13 amino acids. Germline V gene data show CDR1 as MDHEN and CDR2 as SYDVKM. J gave up 6 bases and V 5 bases, and 6 bases lay outside the gene matches. CDR3 in amino acids: CASSGYRGHGYTF. CDR3 nucleotide sequence: TGTGCCAGCAGTGGGTACAGGGGACATGGCTACACCTTC.

There are a few counts of this clonotype. The V gene is TRBV7-3, the J gene TRBJ1-1; D remains unclear. The germline V and J ends were trimmed by 5 bases and 1 base, with 11 bases remaining between them. The CDR3 covers 14 residues. CDR1 SGHTA and CDR2 FQGTGA come from the germline V gene. The DNA for the CDR3 is TGTGCCAGCAGCCCCCTCCCAGGGAACACTGAAGCTTTCTTT. It specifies CASSPLPGNTEAFF.

The chain uses TRBV5-1 and TRBJ1-5, with a weak D call TRBD1 (5 bases). This CDR3 spans 14 amino acids. V was clipped by 4 bases and J by 3 bases, with 11 bases between them. In germline, CDR1 is SGHRS, CDR2 YFSETQ. CDR3 region: CASSPDITNQPQHF. In DNA, the CDR3 is TGCGCCAGCAGCCCGGACATTACCAATCAGCCCCAGCATTTT. The entire variable domain, with the rest obtained from reference TRBV5-1 and TRBJ1-5, is as follows: KAGVTQTPRYLIKTRGQQVTLSCSPISGHRSVSWYQQTPGQGLQFLFEYFSETQRNKGNFPGRFSGRQFSNSRSEMNVSTLELGDSALYLCASSPDITNQPQHFGDGTRLSIL.

This clonotype was detected only a few times. The CDR3 DNA reads TGTGCCAGCAGCTCGAGGACTAGCCTCTCCTACGAGCAGTACTTC. It encodes CASSSRTSLSYEQYF. V and J are TRBV11-2 and TRBJ2-7; TRBD2 aligns across 8 bases. The V and J ends lost 4 bases and 0 bases, in that order; junction bases with no gene match: 5. Germline CDR1 SGHAT, CDR2 FQNNGV. This CDR3 is built from 15 residues.

This clonotype has just a few counts. The chain employs TRBV5-4 and TRBJ2-7, with D perhaps TRBD1 (6 bases). V lost 0 bases and J 3 bases, leaving 13 bases between the germline ends. Germline loops: CDR1 SGHNT, CDR2 YYREEE (reference sequence). The CDR3 length is 15 residues. CDR3 residues: CASSLERGSYYEQYF. For the CDR3, the DNA is TGTGCCAGCAGCTTGGAAAGGGGGAGCTACTACGAGCAGTACTTC. The full variable domain, its missing parts supplied by reference TRBV5-4 and TRBJ2-7, is ETGVTQSPTHLIKTRGQQVTLRCSSQSGHNTVSWYQQALGQGPQFIFQYYREEENGRGNFPPRFSGLQFPNYSSELNVNALELDDSALYLCASSLERGSYYEQYFGPGTRLTVT.

This clonotype was seen ten or more times. This sequence joins TRBV18 and TRBJ1-2, with D hard to call. This CDR3 region has 13 residues. Trimming took 6 bases from V and 8 from J, leaving 16 bases between them. CDR1 is KGHSH, CDR2 LQKENI, per germline. CDR3 in DNA: TGTGCCAGCTCCGCCTGGGAGGATGAAGGCTACACCTTC. Its translation is CASSAWEDEGYTF.

This clonotype came up many times. V usage is TRBV19 and J usage is TRBJ1-5; D remains ambiguous. Germline-derived CDR1 and CDR2 are LNHDA and SQIVND (reference sequence). The CDR3 is 15 residues long. The ends were cut back, 2 bases at V and 2 bases at J, with 10 bases in the middle. Here the CDR3 reads CASSILARGNQPQHF. Written as DNA, the CDR3 is TGTGCCAGTAGTATACTGGCGAGGGGCAATCAGCCCCAGCATTTT.

The chain links TRBV4-3 to TRBJ2-7; D unclear. V was cut by 0 bases and J by 0 bases, with 12 bases left in between. Germline V lookup: CDR1 LGHNA, CDR2 YSLEER. This CDR3 is 16 amino acids long. The CDR3 is CASSQDRVGNSYEQYF. CDR3 coding DNA: TGCGCCAGCAGCCAAGATCGGGTTGGCAACTCCTACGAGCAGTACTTC.

The table lists this clonotype with many counts. The chain employs TRBV11-2 and TRBJ2-4, with D possibly TRBD1 on 6 matching bases. In germline, CDR1 is SGHAT, CDR2 FQNNGV. V shed 7 bases and J shed 3 bases, with 13 bases lying between them. The CDR3 is 14 residues long. CDR3 in amino acids: CASKSGDGKNIQYF. In DNA form, the CDR3 reads TGTGCCAGCAAGTCAGGGGATGGCAAAAACATTCAGTACTTC.

The table lists this clonotype with many counts. The J gene is TRBJ2-4, the V gene TRBV20-1; perhaps TRBD2 as D (6 bases). The V gene's germline CDR1 is DFQATT and CDR2 SNEGSKA (reference sequence). The CDR3 has 15 amino acids. V lost 5 bases and J lost 1, with 15 bases in between. The CDR3 nucleotides are TGCAGTGCTTGGGACTCCACGGGGGCCAAAAACATTCAGTACTTC. It specifies CSAWDSTGAKNIQYF.

V is TRBV29-1 and J is TRBJ1-2, with 8 nucleotides matching TRBD1. The germline V gene has CDR1 SQVTM and CDR2 ANQGSEA. This CDR3 region has 11 residues. CDR3 sequence: CIPDRAGGYTF. The DNA for the CDR3 is TGCATCCCGGACAGGGCCGGTGGCTACACCTTC. Combining the CDR3 with reference TRBV29-1 and TRBJ1-2 gives the whole variable domain SAVISQKPSRDICQRGTSLTIQCQVDSQVTMMFWYRQQPGQSLTLIATANQGSEATYESGFVIDKFPISRPNLTFSTLTVSNMSPEDSSIYLCIPDRAGGYTFGSGTRLTVV.

This clonotype has a handful of counts. The chain couples TRBV7-3 to TRBJ2-3, with D possibly TRBD1 on 5 matching bases. Germline loops: CDR1 SGHTA, CDR2 FQGTGA. V lost 4 bases and J lost 0, with 17 bases in between. This CDR3 is built from 17 residues. The CDR3 here is CASSSLLQGRSTDTQYF. The CDR3 coding sequence is TGTGCCAGCAGCTCCTTGCTGCAGGGCCGAAGCACAGATACGCAGTATTTT.

This clonotype was found many times. The chain is built from TRBV27 and TRBJ1-1, with D perhaps matching TRBD1 (5 bases). The CDR3 runs 17 residues. V lost 0 bases, J lost 5 bases, and 19 bases lay in between. CDR1 is MNHEY and CDR2 is SMNVEV in the germline V gene (reference sequence). CDR3 in DNA: TGTGCCAGCAGTTTATCGGGTCAGGGAGCGTCGAGAACTGAAGCTTTCTTT. Its protein is CASSLSGQGASRTEAFF.

This clonotype was seen a few times. The J gene is TRBJ2-1, the V gene TRBV7-9, with D tentatively TRBD2 (6 bases). This CDR3 has 15 residues. The germline V and J ends were trimmed by 5 bases and 1 base, with 12 bases remaining between them. Germline CDR1 and CDR2: SEHNR and FQNEAQ (reference sequence). The CDR3 bases are TGTGCCAGCAGCAGCCGGGACTTTTCCTACAATGAGCAGTTCTTC. It encodes CASSSRDFSYNEQFF.

There are a few counts of this clonotype. V is TRBV11-2 and J is TRBJ2-7; a possible D gene is TRBD1 (5 bases). The CDR3 runs to 15 residues. From germline, CDR1 is SGHAT and CDR2 FQNNGV. V lost 7 bases, J lost 1 base, and 17 bases lay in between. CDR3 DNA sequence: TGTGCCAGCACCCCTATGGGGTCAGGGTCCTACGAGCAGTACTTC. It specifies CASTPMGSGSYEQYF.